A few counts support the clone carrying this T cell receptor (beta chain). Its antigen is unidentified. The CDR3 is 15 residues long. V gave up 5 bases and J gave up 1 base; unmatched junction bases: 8. CDR1 DFQATT and CDR2 SNEGSKA come from the germline V gene (reference sequence). This entry is derived from a study of T cells in Graves' hyperthyroidism and ophthalmopathy. Study results and limitations: Prediction of ophthalmopathy progression came a median 6.5 months pre-onset. Blood also showed most of the thyroid clonotypes that were expanded above 0.001.

Patients having uncontrolled infection, another autoimmune disease, pregnancy or lactation were not included. Diagnosis rested on symptoms, serum thyroxine and TRAb, thyroid ultrasound, and orbital computed tomography. Amplification of TCR beta CDR3 regions used RNA as the template. The HTBI primer set was used in a first-round RT-PCR of the TCR CDR3. Each CDR3 protein is one row after TCRdb ran MiXCR on the multiplex PCR reads. The sample lists about 560,000 distinct CDR3 sequences; around 15% were seen once. Specimen: blood. This clonotype was obtained from a woman aged 18 to 35 with Graves' hyperthyroidism. The chain carries TRBV20-1 and TRBJ2-5; 9 bases match TRBD2. The CDR3 DNA sequence: TGCAGTGCTGCCTTGGCGGGGGGGGTCCAAGAGACCCAGTACTTC. As protein: CSAALAGGVQETQYF.